The following is a T cell receptor beta chain sequence with its context. Its antigen is not known. Memory CD4+ cells were defined as CD4+CD45RO+CD25-. V lost 3 bases to trimming and J lost 1 base; unmatched junction nucleotides: 7. The V gene's germline CDR1 is LGHNA and CDR2 YNFKEQ. This CDR3 is built from 16 residues. TCRdb independently ran MiXCR on the 5' RACE reads; one entry per CDR3 protein. Here the sample spans approximately 53,000 distinct CDR3 sequences, more than 25% being singletons. Regarding the study as a whole: Tumor Tregs overlapped most with tumor, then blood, naive CD4+ cells. Tumor memory CD4+ T cell TCR gene usage clustered with blood and lymph node memory CD4+ cells and lymph node naive CD4+ cells. The larger cohort examined one V-J beta rearrangement, not whole repertoires.

The J gene is TRBJ2-3, the V gene TRBV4-2; 7 nucleotides align to TRBD2. Sample: tumor-infiltrating memory CD4+ T cells sorted from the breast tumor. Subset meaning: memory CD4+ T cells, CD4+CD45RO+CD25-. This receptor was obtained from a female donor with breast cancer. CDR3 protein: CASSQPIAGGTDTQYF. CDR3 coding DNA: TGTGCCAGCAGCCAGCCCATTGCGGGGGGCACAGATACGCAGTATTTT.